This TCR beta chain was sequenced in a study of identifying expanded T cells in peripheral blood. The V end lost 1 base, the J end lost 7 bases, and 5 bases lay between the germline ends. CDR1 and CDR2 (germline): SEHNR, FQNEAQ (reference sequence). This CDR3 has 13 residues. Generated by immunoSEQ multiplex PCR, the TCRdb table keeps only in-frame clones and is missing some. The repertoire holds some 120,000 clones, more than 80% seen once, with approximately 3% in the top ten. This chain connects TRBV7-9 to TRBJ1-6; D uncertain. The source material was blood. The TCR sequence derives from a person between 18 and 70 years old in good health. The CDR3 region is CASSLDGNSPLHF. CDR3 in DNA: TGTGCCAGCAGCTTAGACGGAAATTCACCCCTCCACTTT.